These T cell receptor beta chains were read from a single sample in a study of control samples from healthy donors and cancer patients. Repertoires were generated with immunoSEQ multiplex PCR, while TCRdb's copy carries only in-frame clones and drops some. Here the sample spans some 190,000 clones, about 89% being singletons. Material: blood. These TCRs come from a man younger than 45 in good health. Each CDR3 is given with its conserved first and last residue. A D gene is named only where the DNA matches it firmly. Only some rows state a clone size, as once, few, many or a class for expanded clones.

cdr3_nt cdr3_aa d_call j_call v_call clone_size
TGCGCCAGCAGCCAAGCAGGGTGGTCTTGGGAAAAACTGTTTTTT CASSQAGWSWEKLFF NA TRBJ1-4 TRBV4-1 NA
TGTGCCAGCAGCCCGAGATTAGGGACTAATCAGCCCCAGCATTTT CASSPRLGTNQPQHF NA TRBJ1-5 TRBV5-8 NA
TGTGCCAGCTCACCCGGGTACCAAGAGACCCAGTACTTC CASSPGYQETQYF NA TRBJ2-5 TRBV18 NA
TGTGCCAGCAGTTTATGGGCAAAAGACACTGAAGCTTTCTTT CASSLWAKDTEAFF NA TRBJ1-1 TRBV27 NA
TGTGCCAGCAGCTTAGGGGACAGGGTTTTCGTGGGCTACACCTTC CASSLGDRVFVGYTF TRBD1 TRBJ1-2 TRBV7-9 NA
TGTGCCAGCAGCTTACCCATGGGGCCGAACACTGAAGCTTTCTTT CASSLPMGPNTEAFF NA TRBJ1-1 TRBV7-9 NA
TGTGCCAGCTCACCACAGGTCGGGGACAGCTACTATGGCTACACCTTC CASSPQVGDSYYGYTF TRBD1 TRBJ1-2 TRBV18 NA
TGTGCCAGCAGCCAAGAGACTAGAAGAGGCTACGAGCAGTACTTC CASSQETRRGYEQYF NA TRBJ2-7 TRBV4-2 NA
TGTGCCAGTAGTGGCCCGGGACAGAGCTCCTATAATTCACCCCTCCACTTT CASSGPGQSSYNSPLHF TRBD1 TRBJ1-6 TRBV19 NA
TGTGCCACCAGCCCCGGAGGTCCCGACGAGCAGTACTTC CATSPGGPDEQYF NA TRBJ2-7 TRBV24-1 NA
TGTGCCAGCAGCTTAGAGGCAGACACTGAAGCTTTCTTT CASSLEADTEAFF NA TRBJ1-1 TRBV7-9 once
TGTGCCAGCACCCCGAGGGTTGCCGAGCAGTACTTC CASTPRVAEQYF NA TRBJ2-7 TRBV5-8 NA
TGTGCCTGGGACGTGGGGAGATCTAACACTGAAGCTTTCTTT CAWDVGRSNTEAFF NA TRBJ1-1 TRBV30 NA
TGTGCCAGCAGGATGGTCCGGGACCCCGACTACGAGCAGTACTTC CASRMVRDPDYEQYF NA TRBJ2-7 TRBV9 once
TGTGCCACCAGCAGAGCCGGCTACAATCAGCCCCAGCATTTT CATSRAGYNQPQHF NA TRBJ1-5 TRBV15 NA
TGCGCCAGCAGTGAGCCTGCGGGGGGGCTGCACGAGCAGTACTTC CASSEPAGGLHEQYF TRBD2 TRBJ2-7 TRBV10-2 NA
TGTGCCAGCAGCGTAGATCAAGGTGTTGCCTATGGCTACACCTTC CASSVDQGVAYGYTF NA TRBJ1-2 TRBV9 few
TGTGCCAGCAGCTTACCGGGACAGAACGAGCAGTACTTC CASSLPGQNEQYF TRBD1 TRBJ2-7 TRBV5-6 NA
TGTGCCAGCTCACCGGTCAGGGCAGAAGGCTACACCTTC CASSPVRAEGYTF NA TRBJ1-2 TRBV18 NA